This T cell receptor beta chain came from a study of Graves' ophthalmopathy and Graves' hyperthyroidism. Amplification of TCR beta CDR3 regions used RNA transcripts. First-round RT-PCR relied on HTBI primers, and a second-round multiplex PCR came next. MiXCR, run by TCRdb on the multiplex PCR reads, gives a single entry per CDR3 protein. Of some 1.1 million distinct CDR3 sequences in the sample, 35% to 40% were seen once. Of note for this clonotype: Since a much larger clone is just one base distant, this may be a read error.

New diagnoses, under 2 months' duration, and ages 18 to 65 characterized the hyperthyroidism patients. Per germline, CDR1 SGHAT and CDR2 FQNNGV. The CDR3 sequence is 14 residues long. V was cut by 5 bases and J by 2 bases, with 12 bases left in between. The receptor's source is an adult man with Graves' hyperthyroidism. The chain uses TRBV11-2 and TRBJ1-1, with a tentative D call TRBD1 (6 bases). Sequences were obtained from peripheral blood or thyroid tissue (not recorded which). The CDR3 loop is CASSQGHGNTEAFF. The CDR3 DNA reads TGTGCCAGCAGCCAGGGACACGGAAACACTGAAGCTTTCTTT.